The clone carrying this T cell receptor (beta chain) showed up just a few times. Its target is unknown. This sample is part of a study of spatial heterogeneity in lung cancer. The study, taken as a whole, reports: Among blood samples, ubiquitous expanded tumor TCRs appeared more at resection than at follow-up.

Every molecule of TCR cDNA had its own unique molecular identifier. TCRdb redid the calling of the 5' RACE reads with MiXCR, one entry per CDR3 protein. This repertoire shows some 38,000 distinct CDR3 sequences, around 7.5% found once; its top ten account for 25% to 35%. There are 15 residues in the CDR3. Trimming left V 2 bases short and J 11 bases short, with 18 bases between. Germline V gene lookup returns CDR1 KGHSH and CDR2 LQKENI. Time point reported: sample taken at primary tumor resection. Material for sequencing was whole RNA from tumor, nontumor lung or frozen PBMC, left unsorted. Sequencing used PBMCs, obtained at surgery. The sequence came from a male donor with early-stage non-small cell lung cancer. The chain is built from TRBV18 and TRBJ1-4; D might be TRBD1 (6 bases). The DNA for the CDR3 is TGTGCCAGCTCACCAGCGAGGACAGACTTCCAGAAACTGTTTTTT. It translates to CASSPARTDFQKLFF.